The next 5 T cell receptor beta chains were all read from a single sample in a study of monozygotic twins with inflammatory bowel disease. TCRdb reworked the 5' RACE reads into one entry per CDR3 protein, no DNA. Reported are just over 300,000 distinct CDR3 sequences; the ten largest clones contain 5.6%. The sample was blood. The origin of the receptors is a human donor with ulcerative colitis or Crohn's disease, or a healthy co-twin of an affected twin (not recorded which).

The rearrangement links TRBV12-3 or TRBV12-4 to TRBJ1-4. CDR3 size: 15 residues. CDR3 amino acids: CASSLEGTWIEKLFF.

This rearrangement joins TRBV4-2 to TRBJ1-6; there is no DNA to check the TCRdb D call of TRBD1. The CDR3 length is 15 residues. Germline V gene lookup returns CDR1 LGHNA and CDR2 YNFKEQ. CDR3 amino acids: CASSQLSGSNSPLHF.

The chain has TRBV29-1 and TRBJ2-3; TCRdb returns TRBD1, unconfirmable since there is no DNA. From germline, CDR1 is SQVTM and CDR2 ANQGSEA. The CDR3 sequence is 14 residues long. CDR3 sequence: CSAGAPANIDTQYF.

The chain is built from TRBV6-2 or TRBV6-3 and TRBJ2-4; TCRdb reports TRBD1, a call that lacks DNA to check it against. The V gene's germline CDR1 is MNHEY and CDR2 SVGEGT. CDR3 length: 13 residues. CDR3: CASSPLRDGIQYF.

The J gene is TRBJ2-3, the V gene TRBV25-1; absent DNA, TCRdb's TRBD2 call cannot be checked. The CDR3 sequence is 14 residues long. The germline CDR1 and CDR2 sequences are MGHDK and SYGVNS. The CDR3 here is CASSLAASTDTQYF.